Sequencing of this T cell receptor beta chain was carried out in a study of neurological immune-mediated disorders. A 10-nucleotide random UMI tagged transcripts in template-switch 5'RACE cDNA synthesis. Over 190 million TCR-beta sequences, together covering 15-18 subjects, were produced by every individual sequencing run that was carried out. TCRdb used MiXCR to reprocess the 5' RACE reads, holding one entry per CDR3 protein. The sample lists tens of thousands of distinct CDR3 sequences; about 10% were seen once. Time point here: longitudinal time-point 1 (baseline). The receptor was derived from a male donor with HTLV-1-associated myelopathy (HAM/TSP). Sequencing was performed on PBMCs.

This CDR3 is CASSLNRAGGYTF. The DNA for the CDR3 is TGTGCCAGCAGCTTAAACCGGGCGGGTGGCTACACCTTC. The J gene is TRBJ1-2, the V gene TRBV7-2; no clear D gene. From germline, CDR1 is SGHTA and CDR2 FQGNSA. The CDR3 extends over 13 amino acids. V was cut by 2 bases and J by 7 bases, with 11 bases left in between.